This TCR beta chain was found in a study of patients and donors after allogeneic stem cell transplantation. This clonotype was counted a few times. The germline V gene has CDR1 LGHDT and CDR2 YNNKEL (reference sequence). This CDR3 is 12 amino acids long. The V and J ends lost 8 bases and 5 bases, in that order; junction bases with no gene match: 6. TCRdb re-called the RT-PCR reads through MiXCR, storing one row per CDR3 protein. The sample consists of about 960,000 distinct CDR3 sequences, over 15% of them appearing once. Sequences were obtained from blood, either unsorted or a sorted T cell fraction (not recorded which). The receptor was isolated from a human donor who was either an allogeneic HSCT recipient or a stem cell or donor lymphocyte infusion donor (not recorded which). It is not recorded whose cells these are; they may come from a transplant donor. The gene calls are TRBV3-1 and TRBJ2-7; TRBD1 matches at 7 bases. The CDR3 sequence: CASCRGSNEQYF. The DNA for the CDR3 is TGTGCCAGCTGCAGGGGGTCCAACGAGCAGTACTTC.